The sequence of this T cell receptor beta chain was determined in a study of T cell responses to AZD1222 COVID-19 vaccine. This clone was observed a few times. Its matching antigen is unknown. Profiling relied on immunoSEQ multiplex PCR, and the TCRdb table lists in-frame clones only, not all of them. The sample shows about 120,000 clones, around 87% of them seen only once. Trimming took 10 bases from V and 8 from J, leaving 20 bases between them. The CDR3 runs 14 residues. Germline CDR1 reads MDHEN; CDR2 reads SYDVKM. Study-wide findings and caveats: Only six individuals given AZD1222 were seropositive at baseline. Two doses of AZD1222 preceded a rise in Spike-specific TCR breadth and depth.

The sample was peripheral blood, taken on day 0 of AZD1222 vaccination. This TCR was sampled from an adult in good health. This sequence joins TRBV28 and TRBJ1-4, with D unclear. CDR3 DNA: TGTGCCACCCTCCCGGGAGCGGCCATAGAAAAACTGTTTTTT. Protein sequence: CATLPGAAIEKLFF.